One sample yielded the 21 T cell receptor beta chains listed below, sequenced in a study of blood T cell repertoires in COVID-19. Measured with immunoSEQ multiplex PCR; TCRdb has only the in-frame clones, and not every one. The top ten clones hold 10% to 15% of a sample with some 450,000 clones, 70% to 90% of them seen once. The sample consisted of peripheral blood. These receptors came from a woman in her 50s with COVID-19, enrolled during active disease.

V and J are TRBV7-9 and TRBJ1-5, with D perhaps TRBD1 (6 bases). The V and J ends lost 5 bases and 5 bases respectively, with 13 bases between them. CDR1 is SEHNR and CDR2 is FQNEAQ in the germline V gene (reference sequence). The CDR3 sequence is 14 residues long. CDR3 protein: CASSPTNRDQPQHF. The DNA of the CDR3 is TGTGCCAGCAGCCCCACCAACAGGGATCAGCCCCAGCATTTT.

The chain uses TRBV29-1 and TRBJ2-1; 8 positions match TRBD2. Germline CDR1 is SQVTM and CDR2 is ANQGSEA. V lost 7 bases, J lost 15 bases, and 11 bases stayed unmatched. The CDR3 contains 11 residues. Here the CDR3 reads CSAPTGTRTFF. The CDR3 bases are TGCAGCGCTCCCACCGGGACTAGGACGTTCTTC.

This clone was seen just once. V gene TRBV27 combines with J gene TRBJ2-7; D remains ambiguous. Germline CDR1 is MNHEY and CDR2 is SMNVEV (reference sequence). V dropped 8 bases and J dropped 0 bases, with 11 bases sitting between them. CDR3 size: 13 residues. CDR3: CASGLGASYEQYF. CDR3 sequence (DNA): TGTGCCAGCGGTCTAGGCGCCTCCTACGAGCAGTACTTC.

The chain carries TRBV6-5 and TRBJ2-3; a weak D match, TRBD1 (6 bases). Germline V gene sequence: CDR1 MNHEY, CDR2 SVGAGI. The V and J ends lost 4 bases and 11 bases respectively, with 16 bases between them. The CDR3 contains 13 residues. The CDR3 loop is CASSLGALTEQYF. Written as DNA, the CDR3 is TGTGCCAGCAGTTTGGGGGCACTAACGGAGCAGTATTTT.

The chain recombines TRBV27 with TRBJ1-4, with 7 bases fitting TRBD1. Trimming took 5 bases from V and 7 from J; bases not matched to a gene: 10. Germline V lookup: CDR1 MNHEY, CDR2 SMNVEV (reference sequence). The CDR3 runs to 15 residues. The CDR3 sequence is CASSPREGAGEKLFF. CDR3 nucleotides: TGTGCCAGCAGTCCCCGGGAGGGGGCCGGTGAAAAACTGTTTTTT.

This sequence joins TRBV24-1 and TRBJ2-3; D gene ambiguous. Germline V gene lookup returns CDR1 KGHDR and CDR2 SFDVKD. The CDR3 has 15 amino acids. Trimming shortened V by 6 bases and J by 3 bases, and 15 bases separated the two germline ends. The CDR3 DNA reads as TGTGCCACCAGTAGTACCGCTAACTCGACAGATACGCAGTATTTT. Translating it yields CATSSTANSTDTQYF.

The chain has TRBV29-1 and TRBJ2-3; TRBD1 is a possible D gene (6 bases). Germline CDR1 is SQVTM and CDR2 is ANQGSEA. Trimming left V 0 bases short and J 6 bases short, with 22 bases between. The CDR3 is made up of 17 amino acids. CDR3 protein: CSVEDDWTPSQGDTQYF. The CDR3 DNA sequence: TGCAGCGTTGAAGATGATTGGACCCCATCCCAGGGGGATACGCAGTATTTT.

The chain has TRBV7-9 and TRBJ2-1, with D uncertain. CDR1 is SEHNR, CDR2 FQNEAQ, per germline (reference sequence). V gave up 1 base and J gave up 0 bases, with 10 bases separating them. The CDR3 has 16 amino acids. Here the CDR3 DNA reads TGTGCCAGCAGCTTAGGTTCACATACCTCCTACAATGAGCAGTTCTTC. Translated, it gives CASSLGSHTSYNEQFF.

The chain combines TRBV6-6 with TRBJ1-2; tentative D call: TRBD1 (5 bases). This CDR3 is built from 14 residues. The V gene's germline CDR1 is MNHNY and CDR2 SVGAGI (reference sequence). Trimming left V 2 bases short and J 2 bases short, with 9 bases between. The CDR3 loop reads CASSYGGENYGYTF. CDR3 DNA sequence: TGTGCCAGCAGTTACGGGGGGGAGAACTATGGCTACACCTTC.

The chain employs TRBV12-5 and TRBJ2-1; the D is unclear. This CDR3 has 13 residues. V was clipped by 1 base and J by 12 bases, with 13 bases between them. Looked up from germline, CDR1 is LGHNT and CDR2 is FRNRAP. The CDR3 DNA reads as TGTGCTAGTGGTTTGGGGCCACAAACGGGGCAGTTCTTC. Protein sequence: CASGLGPQTGQFF.

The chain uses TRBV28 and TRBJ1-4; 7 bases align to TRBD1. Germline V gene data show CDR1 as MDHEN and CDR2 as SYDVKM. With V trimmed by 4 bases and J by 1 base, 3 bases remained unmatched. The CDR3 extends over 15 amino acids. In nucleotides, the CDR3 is TGTGCCAGCAGTTCGACAGGGTTAACTAATGAAAAACTGTTTTTT. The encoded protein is CASSSTGLTNEKLFF.

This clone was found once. CDR3 protein: CASSFTAGQDQPQHF. The CDR3 region has the DNA TGCGCCAGCAGCTTTACAGCAGGGCAGGATCAGCCCCAGCATTTT. The gene calls are TRBV5-1 and TRBJ1-5, with D perhaps matching TRBD1 (5 bases). This CDR3 has 15 residues. CDR1 and CDR2 (germline): SGHRS, YFSETQ. The V gene lost 2 bases and the J gene lost 5 bases, with 14 bases spanning the gap.

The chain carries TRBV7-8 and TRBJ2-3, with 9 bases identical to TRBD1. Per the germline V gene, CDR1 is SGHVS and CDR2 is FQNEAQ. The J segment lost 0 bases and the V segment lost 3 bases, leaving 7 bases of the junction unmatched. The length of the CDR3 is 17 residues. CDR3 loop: CASSFLGGQGSTDTQYF. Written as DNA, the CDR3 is TGTGCCAGCAGCTTCCTAGGCGGACAGGGGAGCACAGATACGCAGTATTTT.

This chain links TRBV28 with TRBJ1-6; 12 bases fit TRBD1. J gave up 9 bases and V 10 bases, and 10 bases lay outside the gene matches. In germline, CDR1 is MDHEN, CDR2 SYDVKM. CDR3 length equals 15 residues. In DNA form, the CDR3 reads TGTGCCATCTTCCGGGACAGGGGGCGCGGTTCACCCCTCCACTTT. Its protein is CAIFRDRGRGSPLHF.

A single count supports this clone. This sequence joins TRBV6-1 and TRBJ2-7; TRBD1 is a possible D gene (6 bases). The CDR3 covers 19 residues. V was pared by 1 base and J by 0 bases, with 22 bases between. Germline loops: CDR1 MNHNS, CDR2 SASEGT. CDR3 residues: CASSEDFIPTGPSSYEQYF. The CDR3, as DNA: TGTGCCAGCAGTGAAGATTTTATCCCGACAGGACCAAGCTCCTACGAGCAGTACTTC.

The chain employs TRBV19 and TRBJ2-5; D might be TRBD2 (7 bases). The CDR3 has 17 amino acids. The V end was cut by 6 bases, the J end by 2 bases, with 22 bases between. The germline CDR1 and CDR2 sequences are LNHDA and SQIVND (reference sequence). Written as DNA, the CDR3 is TGTGCCAGTAGGCCACTTAGGAGGGGGGGCCCTCAAGAGACCCAGTACTTC. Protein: CASRPLRRGGPQETQYF. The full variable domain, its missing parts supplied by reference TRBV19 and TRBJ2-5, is DGGITQSPKYLFRKEGQNVTLSCEQNLNHDAMYWYRQDPGQGLRLIYYSQIVNDFQKGDIAEGYSVSREKKESFPLTVTSAQKNPTAFYLCASRPLRRGGPQETQYFGPGTRLLVL.

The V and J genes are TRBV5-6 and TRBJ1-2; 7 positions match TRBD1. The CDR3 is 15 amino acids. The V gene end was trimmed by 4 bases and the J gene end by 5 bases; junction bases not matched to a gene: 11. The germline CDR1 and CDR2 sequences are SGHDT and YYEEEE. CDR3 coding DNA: TGTGCCAGCAGCAAACTTGACAGGGAGGAATATGGCTACACCTTC. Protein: CASSKLDREEYGYTF.

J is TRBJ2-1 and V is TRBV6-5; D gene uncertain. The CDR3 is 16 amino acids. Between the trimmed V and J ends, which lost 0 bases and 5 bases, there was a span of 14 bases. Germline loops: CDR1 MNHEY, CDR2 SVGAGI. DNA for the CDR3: TGTGCCAGCAGTTACTCGGTAGTACAGCCTCACAATGAGCAGTTCTTC. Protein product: CASSYSVVQPHNEQFF.

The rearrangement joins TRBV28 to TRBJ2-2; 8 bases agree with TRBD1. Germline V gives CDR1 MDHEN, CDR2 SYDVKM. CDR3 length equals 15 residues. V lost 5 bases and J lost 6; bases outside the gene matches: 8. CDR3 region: CASSGGTGGPGELFF. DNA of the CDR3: TGTGCCAGCAGTGGGGGGACAGGCGGCCCCGGGGAGCTGTTTTTT.

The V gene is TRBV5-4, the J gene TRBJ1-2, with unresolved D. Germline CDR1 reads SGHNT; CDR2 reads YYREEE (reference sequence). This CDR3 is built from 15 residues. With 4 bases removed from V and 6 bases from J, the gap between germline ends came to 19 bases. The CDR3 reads CASSLDIDLTHGYTF. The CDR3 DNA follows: TGTGCCAGCAGCCTTGACATCGACCTGACCCATGGCTACACCTTC.

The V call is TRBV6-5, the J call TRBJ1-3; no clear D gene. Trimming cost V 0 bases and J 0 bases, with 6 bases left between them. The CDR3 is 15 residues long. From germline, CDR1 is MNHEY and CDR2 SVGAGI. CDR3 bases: TGTGCCAGCAGTTACTCTTCGTCCTCTGGAAACACCATATATTTT. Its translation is CASSYSSSSGNTIYF.